The clone carrying this T cell receptor (beta chain) was found a few times. Its specificity is not known. These data are taken from a study of T cells in localized non-small cell lung cancer. Method: immunoSEQ multiplex PCR; TCRdb's copy keeps in-frame clones and lacks some. Among around 1,700 clones, 36% were seen once, and the ten largest hold approximately 35%. Overall study results and limits: In uninvolved adjacent lung, T cell clonality reached its highest value, exceeding tumor.

The CDR3 runs 15 residues. Per germline, CDR1 MNHGY and CDR2 SAAAGT. V lost 6 bases and J 3 bases, leaving 17 bases between the germline ends. The TCR originated in a woman between 40 and 69 years old with stage II lung adenocarcinoma. V gene TRBV6-8 combines with J gene TRBJ1-1; possible D gene TRBD1, 6 bases. Sequenced material: lung tumor tissue, taken before any cancer treatment. The CDR3 is CASRRDRREDTEAFF. CDR3 coding DNA: TGTGCCAGCAGGAGAGACAGGAGGGAGGACACTGAAGCTTTCTTT.